The rows below give T cell receptor beta chains drawn from one sample of a study of shared clonotypes between healthy human individuals. Sequencing used immunoSEQ multiplex PCR; TCRdb keeps in-frame clones, though not all of them. The repertoire has around 2.3 million clones, more than 90% of them found once; the top ten carry roughly 0.13%. Sequencing was carried out using naive CD4+ T cells sorted from blood. Source of these receptors: a man younger than 30 in good health. Each CDR3 is given with its conserved first and last residue. Fields, in order: clone size, V gene, J gene, D gene, CDR3 protein, CDR3 DNA. D genes are given only for firm matches. Only part of the rows carry a size: once, few, many, or a class if the clone is expanded.

>-|TRBV2|TRBJ2-1|TRBD2
CASSGNAGGNNEQFF
TGTGCCAGCAGTGGGAATGCGGGAGGGAACAATGAGCAGTTCTTC
>-|TRBV5-5|TRBJ2-7|-
CASSFRLVSVYEQYF
TGTGCCAGCAGCTTCAGACTAGTCTCCGTCTACGAGCAGTACTTC
>-|TRBV30|TRBJ2-2|-
CAWSVRILSNTGELFF
TGTGCCTGGAGTGTAAGGATACTCTCGAACACCGGGGAGCTGTTTTTT
>-|TRBV25-1|TRBJ1-5|-
CASSAQGNQPQHF
TGTGCCAGCAGTGCGCAGGGGAATCAGCCCCAGCATTTT
>-|TRBV10-3|TRBJ2-5|TRBD2
CAISSGIQETQYF
TGTGCCATCAGTAGCGGGATCCAAGAGACCCAGTACTTC
>-|TRBV7-9|TRBJ2-3|TRBD2
CASSRWRGDYLTDTQYF
TGTGCCAGCAGCCGGTGGCGAGGGGACTATCTCACAGATACGCAGTATTTT
>-|TRBV5-4|TRBJ2-2|TRBD2
CASSSLAGVMGGELFF
TGTGCCAGCAGCTCCCTAGCGGGAGTAATGGGCGGGGAGCTGTTTTTT
>-|TRBV5-4|TRBJ2-3|TRBD1
CASSSNRGYNANTQYF
TGTGCCAGCAGCTCAAACAGGGGGTATAACGCAAATACGCAGTATTTT
>-|TRBV2|TRBJ2-5|TRBD2
CASSERGTSSLETQYF
TGTGCCAGCAGTGAAAGAGGGACTAGCAGTTTAGAGACCCAGTACTTC
>-|TRBV10-3|TRBJ1-2|-
CAISQTENYGYTF
TGTGCCATCAGCCAGACAGAGAACTATGGCTACACCTTC
>-|TRBV5-6|TRBJ2-6|TRBD1
CASSFDRGSSSGANVLTF
TGTGCCAGCAGCTTTGACAGGGGGTCGAGCTCTGGGGCCAACGTCCTGACTTTC
>-|TRBV5-5|TRBJ2-3|-
CASSLGVADTQYF
TGTGCCAGCAGCTTGGGGGTGGCGGATACGCAGTATTTT
>-|TRBV21-1|TRBJ1-2|-
CASSKGSYRPYGYTF
TGTGCCAGCAGCAAAGGGAGCTACAGGCCCTATGGCTACACCTTC
>-|TRBV10-3|TRBJ1-2|-
CAISETASNYGYTF
TGTGCCATCAGTGAGACAGCGTCTAACTATGGCTACACCTTC
>-|TRBV29-1|TRBJ1-5|-
CSVAAGAFVPQHF
TGCAGCGTTGCGGCAGGGGCGTTTGTGCCCCAGCATTTT
>-|TRBV6-6|TRBJ2-3|TRBD2
CASRPASGISTDTQYF
TGTGCCAGCAGACCAGCTAGCGGGATCAGCACAGATACGCAGTATTTT
>-|TRBV6-5|TRBJ1-3|TRBD1
CASSYSTGVGNTIYF
TGTGCCAGCAGTTACTCGACAGGGGTCGGAAACACCATATATTTT
>-|TRBV2|TRBJ2-2|TRBD1
CASSDGTVSVGELFF
TGTGCCAGCAGCGACGGGACAGTTTCGGTCGGGGAGCTGTTTTTT
>-|TRBV6-1|TRBJ1-1|-
CASSEAVAAGAFF
TGTGCCAGCAGTGAAGCCGTTGCGGCCGGGGCTTTCTTT
>-|TRBV6-5|TRBJ2-1|TRBD1
CASTLTGGNNEQFF
TGTGCCAGCACCTTGACAGGGGGAAACAATGAGCAGTTCTTC
>-|TRBV7-2|TRBJ2-7|TRBD2
CASSAGLAIYEQYF
TGTGCCAGCAGCGCGGGACTAGCGATCTACGAGCAGTACTTC
>-|TRBV7-7|TRBJ2-1|TRBD2
CASSRGTSGAYNEQFF
TGTGCTAGCAGCCGAGGGACTAGCGGGGCCTACAATGAGCAGTTCTTC
>few|TRBV30|TRBJ1-3|-
CAWSPRDLGVNTIYF
TGTGCCTGGAGTCCCCGGGACCTCGGGGTAAACACCATATATTTT
>-|TRBV29-1|TRBJ2-4|-
CSVLRLAKNIQYF
TGCAGCGTTCTAAGGTTGGCCAAAAACATTCAGTACTTC
>-|TRBV5-4|TRBJ2-5|-
CASSLGQQETQYF
TGTGCCAGCAGCTTAGGACAGCAAGAGACCCAGTACTTC
>-|TRBV7-9|TRBJ2-5|-
CASSQPYLGETQYF
TGTGCCAGCAGCCAACCATACCTGGGGGAGACCCAGTACTTC
>-|TRBV7-2|TRBJ2-2|-
CASSFFSDTGELFF
TGTGCCAGCAGCTTTTTCTCGGACACCGGGGAGCTGTTTTTT
>-|TRBV10-3|TRBJ1-1|-
CARLEAFF
TGTGCCCGATTAGAAGCTTTCTTT
>-|TRBV28|TRBJ1-3|-
CASRKQGSGNTIYF
TGTGCCAGCAGGAAACAGGGCTCTGGAAACACCATATATTTT
>-|TRBV6-5|TRBJ2-1|-
CASRTSGRVEQFF
TGTGCCAGCAGGACCTCGGGCCGGGTAGAGCAGTTCTTC
>-|TRBV6-6|TRBJ1-5|-
CASSYGRSNQPQHF
TGTGCCAGCAGTTACGGGAGAAGCAATCAGCCCCAGCATTTT
>-|TRBV28|TRBJ2-5|TRBD2
CASSTSGRGYQETQYF
TGTGCCAGCAGTACCAGCGGGAGGGGGTACCAAGAGACCCAGTACTTC
>-|TRBV6-1|TRBJ1-2|-
CASNYATGAWSGYTF
TGTGCCAGCAACTACGCGACAGGTGCGTGGAGTGGCTACACCTTC
>-|TRBV29-1|TRBJ1-4|-
CSVEGGREGNEKLFF
TGCAGCGTTGAAGGGGGTCGCGAAGGGAATGAAAAACTGTTTTTT
>-|TRBV12-5|TRBJ2-1|-
CASGFPGERNEQFF
TGTGCTAGTGGTTTCCCGGGAGAAAGGAATGAGCAGTTCTTC
>-|TRBV7-8|TRBJ1-6|-
CASSLGPSPLHF
TGTGCCAGCAGCTTAGGTCCCTCACCCCTCCACTTT